This T cell receptor (beta chain) was identified in a study of blood T cell repertoires in COVID-19. Across the whole study: T cells, B-cell-depleted T cells, or PBMCs provided the cDNA or gDNA that served as material.

Clones were read by immunoSEQ multiplex PCR, and TCRdb kept only the in-frame ones, dropping some. The table shows around 180,000 clones, with roughly 82% occurring only once. Concerning this clone: The identical CDR3 is also encoded by other nucleotide sequences in the sample.

Germline CDR1 is SNHLY and CDR2 is FYNNEI. CDR3 length: 14 amino acids. Trimming removed 3 bases from V and 1 base from J, with 9 bases in between. V is TRBV2 and J is TRBJ1-1, with D maybe TRBD1 (5 bases). The sequenced sample consisted of PBMCs or T cells enriched from blood (not recorded which). The sequence came from a woman aged 25 to 45 who had recovered from COVID-19. The CDR3 nucleotides are TGTGCCAGCAGTGATCCTCAGGGGAACACTGAAGCTTTCTTT. Its translation is CASSDPQGNTEAFF.